Listed below are T cell receptor beta chains from one sample, sequenced in a study of cytomegalovirus exposure and HLA in healthy donors. Generated by immunoSEQ multiplex PCR, the TCRdb table keeps only in-frame clones and is missing some. The sample has 150,000 to 200,000 clones, over 75% seen once. The sequenced material came from PBMCs. The receptors derive from a woman under 30 in good health and CMV-seronegative. Both conserved end residues are trimmed from each CDR3. Fields, in order: J gene, V gene, CDR3 protein.

J gene: TRBJ1-1
V gene: TRBV28
CDR3 protein: ASSLGDTEAF

J gene: TRBJ2-6
V gene: TRBV27
CDR3 protein: ASSLWTGVPSGANVLT

J gene: TRBJ1-1
V gene: TRBV11-2
CDR3 protein: ASRDQGSEAF

J gene: TRBJ2-1
V gene: TRBV7-9
CDR3 protein: ASSLVSGSSYNEQF

J gene: TRBJ1-1
V gene: TRBV4-2
CDR3 protein: ASSLQTGGSTEAF

J gene: .
V gene: TRBV7-6
CDR3 protein: ASSGQGGDEQY

J gene: TRBJ2-1
V gene: TRBV9
CDR3 protein: ASSASMRGSGTFYNEQF

J gene: TRBJ2-1
V gene: TRBV19
CDR3 protein: ASSIGVGSDRNEQF

J gene: TRBJ2-7
V gene: TRBV6-4
CDR3 protein: ASSARTGGPIEQY

J gene: TRBJ1-2
V gene: TRBV10-1
CDR3 protein: ASSESGTPTGGYT

J gene: TRBJ2-2
V gene: TRBV6-1
CDR3 protein: ASSEDGGTGELF

J gene: TRBJ1-2
V gene: TRBV7-3
CDR3 protein: ASSWVGTEINYGYT

J gene: TRBJ1-1
V gene: TRBV20-1
CDR3 protein: SVGADTEAF

J gene: TRBJ1-6
V gene: TRBV7-8
CDR3 protein: ASSLDQTGPFYNSPLH

J gene: TRBJ1-1
V gene: TRBV5-4
CDR3 protein: ASRAQNTEAF

J gene: TRBJ2-2
V gene: TRBV5-6
CDR3 protein: ASSFGGQGFGELF

J gene: TRBJ1-2
V gene: TRBV6-5
CDR3 protein: ASSPGQGVYGYT

J gene: TRBJ1-5
V gene: TRBV7-8
CDR3 protein: ASSIQGKDQPQH

J gene: TRBJ2-5
V gene: TRBV9
CDR3 protein: ASSVRGGETQY

J gene: TRBJ1-2
V gene: TRBV6-6
CDR3 protein: ASSYHHRDEGYGYT

J gene: TRBJ1-5
V gene: TRBV5-6
CDR3 protein: ASSQLGTGGNNQPQH

J gene: TRBJ2-2
V gene: TRBV19
CDR3 protein: ASSTGQGLGTGELF

J gene: TRBJ1-4
V gene: TRBV7-6
CDR3 protein: ASSSTYRGAKSATNEKLF

J gene: TRBJ1-3
V gene: TRBV6-5
CDR3 protein: ASSLQGVGGNTIY

J gene: TRBJ2-1
V gene: TRBV6-6
CDR3 protein: ASSYVAGAVGEQF

J gene: TRBJ1-4
V gene: TRBV9
CDR3 protein: ASSHGWGQGGEKLF

J gene: TRBJ2-7
V gene: TRBV5-1
CDR3 protein: ASSLEGRGWYEQY

J gene: TRBJ1-2
V gene: TRBV7-8
CDR3 protein: ASSLRNPRVRT

J gene: TRBJ1-6
V gene: TRBV7-9
CDR3 protein: ASSAQGRNSPLH

J gene: TRBJ2-7
V gene: TRBV5-6
CDR3 protein: ASTTTGGIFYEQY

J gene: TRBJ1-3
V gene: TRBV5-4
CDR3 protein: ASSLTGGNTIY

J gene: TRBJ2-3
V gene: TRBV4-1
CDR3 protein: ASSRGTGRGVSDTQY

J gene: TRBJ2-1
V gene: TRBV6-1
CDR3 protein: ASTPGQSPYNEQF

J gene: TRBJ2-7
V gene: TRBV27
CDR3 protein: ASRPYSDSSYEQY